This entry lists 25 T cell receptor beta chains sequenced from one sample in a study of blood T cell repertoires in COVID-19. Produced via immunoSEQ multiplex PCR; TCRdb's table is partial and in-frame only. The table records about 80,000 clones, around 83% of them present only once. The sequencing sample was made of peripheral blood. These receptors were taken from a human donor in a cohort sampled during active COVID-19.

The chain couples TRBV5-3 to TRBJ1-1, with D perhaps TRBD1 (6 bases). TRBV5-3 falls under the ORF class, with uncertain function. The CDR3 contains 14 residues. V was trimmed by 9 bases and J by 0 bases, leaving 15 bases between them. The CDR3 is CAMGALPLNTEAFF. CDR3 in DNA: TGTGCCATGGGGGCTCTGCCCCTGAACACTGAAGCTTTCTTT.

This chain connects TRBV9 to TRBJ1-2; D is perhaps TRBD1 (6 bases). Per germline, CDR1 SGDLS and CDR2 YYNGEE. There are 13 residues in the CDR3. Trimming pared 0 bases from V and 8 bases from J, leaving 11 bases between. The CDR3 DNA sequence: TGTGCCAGCAGCGTAGCACAGGGAGTAGGCTACACCTTC. It specifies CASSVAQGVGYTF.

V is TRBV5-8 and J is TRBJ1-2; a possible D gene is TRBD1 (6 bases). The germline V gene encodes CDR1 SGHTS and CDR2 YDEGEE. Between the trimmed V and J ends, which lost 4 bases and 5 bases, there was a span of 15 bases. This CDR3 has 14 residues. The chain's CDR3 is CASSLRGEGYGYTF. CDR3 nucleotides: TGTGCCAGCAGCCTCAGGGGAGAAGGGTATGGCTACACCTTC. Looking up the rest from reference TRBV5-8 and TRBJ1-2 gives the full variable domain: EAGVTQSPTHLIKTRGQQATLRCSPISGHTSVYWYQQALGLGLQFLLWYDEGEERNRGNFPPRFSGRQFPNYSSELNVNALELEDSALYLCASSLRGEGYGYTFGSGTRLTVV.

This chain uses TRBV5-1 with TRBJ2-2, with 12 bases aligning to TRBD2. The CDR3 has 18 residues. J was trimmed by 5 bases and V by 7 bases; bases with no gene match: 15. Per the germline V gene, CDR1 is SGHRS and CDR2 is YFSETQ. Written as DNA, the CDR3 is TGCGCCAGCGGGCCCCGACTAGCGGGAGCCCCGGGGACCGGGGAGCTGTTTTTT. Amino acids: CASGPRLAGAPGTGELFF.

This clone was picked up a small number of times. V and J are TRBV13 and TRBJ1-6; 8 bases are a match to TRBD1. V lost 1 base to trimming and J lost 5 bases; unmatched junction nucleotides: 7. This CDR3 is built from 17 residues. The germline V gene encodes CDR1 PRHDT and CDR2 FYEKMQ (reference sequence). CDR3 amino acids: CASSLAGQGKDNSPLHF. The CDR3 nucleotides read TGTGCCAGCAGCTTAGCTGGACAGGGCAAAGATAATTCACCCCTCCACTTT.

The rearrangement links TRBV24-1 to TRBJ2-5, with a weak D call TRBD2 (6 bases). Germline CDR1 and CDR2: KGHDR and SFDVKD. The CDR3 totals 14 residues. Trimming shortened V by 4 bases and J by 5 bases, and 13 bases separated the two germline ends. The CDR3 protein is CATSEPGGGETQYF. The CDR3 bases are TGTGCCACCAGTGAGCCAGGCGGAGGGGAGACCCAGTACTTC.

V gene TRBV19 combines with J gene TRBJ2-7; unclear D gene. CDR1 LNHDA and CDR2 SQIVND come from the germline V gene (reference sequence). The CDR3 has 14 amino acids. V was trimmed by 5 bases and J by 3 bases, leaving 14 bases between them. DNA for the CDR3: TGTGCCAGTAGTTCGCGGCGCTACAACTACGAGCAGTACTTC. Translation gives CASSSRRYNYEQYF.

The chain links TRBV7-9 to TRBJ2-6; D is perhaps TRBD1 (7 bases). Germline V gives CDR1 SEHNR, CDR2 FQNEAQ (reference sequence). V was cut by 2 bases and J by 2 bases, with 13 bases left in between. The CDR3 is made up of 17 amino acids. The CDR3 region has the DNA TGTGCCAGCAGCTTATCTTGGAGGGGGCCTGGGGCCAACGTCCTGACTTTC. Translating gives CASSLSWRGPGANVLTF.

V usage is TRBV3-1 (or the pseudogene TRBV3-2) and J usage is TRBJ2-1; TRBD2 agrees at 11 bases. The CDR3 is 16 amino acids. Germline CDR1 is LGHDT and CDR2 is YNNKEL (reference sequence). J gave up 7 bases and V 1 base, and 6 bases lay outside the gene matches. The CDR3 coding sequence is TGTGCCAGCAGCCAAGTGGTTAGCGGGAGGGGGAATGAGCAGTTCTTC. As protein: CASSQVVSGRGNEQFF.

The chain uses TRBV25-1 and TRBJ2-1; 8 bases match TRBD2. Unmatched junction bases numbered 0, after V lost 4 bases and J lost 1 base. CDR3 size: 14 residues. Per germline, CDR1 MGHDK and CDR2 SYGVNS. The CDR3 region is CASSGGGSYNEQFF. The CDR3 region has the DNA TGTGCCAGCAGTGGCGGGGGGTCCTACAATGAGCAGTTCTTC. Together with reference TRBV25-1 and TRBJ2-1, the CDR3 gives the full variable domain: EADIYQTPRYLVIGTGKKITLECSQTMGHDKMYWYQQDPGMELHLIHYSYGVNSTEKGDLSSESTVSRIRTEHFPLTLESARPSHTSQYLCASSGGGSYNEQFFGPGTRLTVL.

The chain links TRBV2 to TRBJ1-2; D not resolved. V lost 0 bases, J lost 8 bases, and 22 bases lay in between. Germline lookup yields CDR1 SNHLY and CDR2 FYNNEI. The CDR3 sequence is 17 residues long. The CDR3 DNA is TGTGCCAGCAGTGAAGCCCAATCGCGGCGGAAGAGTATAGGCTACACCTTC. This translates into CASSEAQSRRKSIGYTF.

V is TRBV5-1 and J is TRBJ2-7, with TRBD2 matching 11 bases. In germline, CDR1 is SGHRS, CDR2 YFSETQ. V shed 5 bases, J shed 3 bases, and the junction held 7 bases outside the gene matches. CDR3 size: 15 residues. Here the CDR3 DNA reads TGCGCCAGCAGTTTTACTAGCGGGAGTTACTACGAGCAGTACTTC. Translating gives CASSFTSGSYYEQYF.

The chain recombines TRBV24-1 with TRBJ2-3; TRBD1 aligns across 9 bases. The CDR3 totals 15 residues. The trim removed 3 bases at V and 7 bases at J, leaving 7 bases unmatched. Germline V gives CDR1 KGHDR, CDR2 SFDVKD. CDR3 in amino acids: CATSDPGQGTNTQYF. The CDR3 nucleotides read TGTGCCACCAGTGATCCGGGACAGGGAACTAATACGCAGTATTTT.

The genes are TRBV5-1 and TRBJ2-5; no definite D call. Germline loops: CDR1 SGHRS, CDR2 YFSETQ. V was shortened by 0 bases and J by 1 base, with 10 bases between the two germline ends. The CDR3 is made up of 15 amino acids. The CDR3 coding sequence is TGCGCCAGCAGCTTGGTGGCAGCGCCCCAAGAGACCCAGTACTTC. Translation gives CASSLVAAPQETQYF.

This chain joins TRBV19 and TRBJ2-1; maybe TRBD1 (6 bases). Trimming took off 6 bases at V and 7 bases at J, with 13 bases between the two ends. Germline-derived CDR1 and CDR2 are LNHDA and SQIVND (reference sequence). The CDR3 consists of 13 residues. The CDR3 bases are TGTGCCAGTAGCGGACAGAACTGGAATGAGCAGTTCTTC. Amino acid sequence: CASSGQNWNEQFF.

The chain is built from TRBV29-1 and TRBJ2-7; D remains unclear. Trimming stripped 4 bases from V and 3 bases from J, with 16 bases between. In germline, CDR1 is SQVTM, CDR2 ANQGSEA. The CDR3 spans 14 residues. The CDR3 region is CSVARPETLYEQYF. The CDR3 nucleotides are TGCAGCGTTGCGAGGCCAGAGACCCTCTACGAGCAGTACTTC.

The chain recombines TRBV18 with TRBJ1-4, with D possibly being TRBD1 (6 bases). With 3 bases removed from V and 4 bases from J, the gap between germline ends came to 12 bases. The CDR3 covers 15 residues. CDR1 and CDR2 (germline): KGHSH, LQKENI. The CDR3 sequence is CASSPARGLNEKLFF. The CDR3 nucleotides are TGTGCCAGCTCACCCGCCAGGGGCCTTAATGAAAAACTGTTTTTT.

This rearrangement joins TRBV12-3 or TRBV12-4 to TRBJ1-6; D unresolved. CDR3 length: 12 amino acids. V dropped 3 bases and J dropped 9 bases, with 6 bases sitting between them. The CDR3 loop is CASSLNSSPLHF. Here the CDR3 DNA reads TGTGCCAGCAGTTTGAATAGTTCACCCCTCCACTTT.

About this clone: Other DNA sequences from this sample encode an identical CDR3 as well. The chain combines TRBV5-4 with TRBJ2-1; 14 bases match TRBD2. V was clipped by 0 bases and J by 5 bases; unmatched bases: 1. The CDR3 extends over 16 amino acids. Germline CDR1 SGHNT, CDR2 YYREEE (reference sequence). The CDR3 nucleotides read TGTGCCAGCAGCTTGGGGGGACTAGCGGGGGACAATGAGCAGTTCTTC. The encoded protein is CASSLGGLAGDNEQFF. Combining the CDR3 with reference TRBV5-4 and TRBJ2-1 gives the whole variable domain ETGVTQSPTHLIKTRGQQVTLRCSSQSGHNTVSWYQQALGQGPQFIFQYYREEENGRGNFPPRFSGLQFPNYSSELNVNALELDDSALYLCASSLGGLAGDNEQFFGPGTRLTVL.

The chain carries TRBV28 and TRBJ2-7, with TRBD2 matching over 8 bases. Germline V gives CDR1 MDHEN, CDR2 SYDVKM. J lost 3 bases, V lost 4 bases, and 8 bases had no gene match. This CDR3 has 15 residues. The CDR3 DNA sequence: TGTGCCAGCAGTTCGACTAGCCGGGAGGGCTACGAGCAGTACTTC. Translation gives CASSSTSREGYEQYF.

This clone was seen a single time. The J gene is TRBJ2-7, the V gene TRBV12-3 or TRBV12-4, with D tentatively TRBD1 (5 bases). The V and J ends lost 3 bases and 9 bases respectively, with 9 bases between them. The CDR3 sequence is 11 residues long. The CDR3 loop is CASSLGHGQYF. The CDR3 region has the DNA TGTGCCAGCAGTTTGGGGCATGGGCAGTACTTC.

This chain connects TRBV30 to TRBJ2-3; TRBD2 agrees at 13 bases. Germline CDR1 and CDR2: GTSNPN and SVGIG (reference sequence). The CDR3 sequence is 16 residues long. V shed 2 bases and J 5 bases; nucleotides not matched to a gene: 7. CDR3 sequence reads: CAWSILAGGRGDTQYF. DNA for the CDR3: TGTGCCTGGAGTATACTAGCGGGAGGGCGTGGAGATACGCAGTATTTT.

The chain joins TRBV29-1 to TRBJ1-1; 7 bases fit TRBD1. J lost 0 bases, V lost 6 bases, and 1 base had no gene match. From germline, CDR1 is SQVTM and CDR2 ANQGSEA. The CDR3 length is 12 residues. In DNA, the CDR3 is TGCAGCGTAGACAGGGTGAACACTGAAGCTTTCTTT. It specifies CSVDRVNTEAFF. The variable domain in full, completed from reference TRBV29-1 and TRBJ1-1, reads SAVISQKPSRDICQRGTSLTIQCQVDSQVTMMFWYRQQPGQSLTLIATANQGSEATYESGFVIDKFPISRPNLTFSTLTVSNMSPEDSSIYLCSVDRVNTEAFFGQGTRLTVV.

The chain uses TRBV19 and TRBJ1-1; the match to TRBD1 covers 8 bases. V gave up 6 bases and J gave up 1 base; unmatched junction bases: 4. Germline CDR1 LNHDA, CDR2 SQIVND (reference sequence). This CDR3 has 14 amino acids. CDR3 residues: CASRPDRANTEAFF. The CDR3 nucleotides read TGTGCCAGTAGGCCGGACAGGGCGAACACTGAAGCTTTCTTT.

This chain uses TRBV9 with TRBJ1-1, with D possibly matching TRBD1 (6 bases). Trimming left V 0 bases short and J 1 base short, with 10 bases between. In germline, CDR1 is SGDLS, CDR2 YYNGEE. The CDR3 loop spans 15 amino acids. For the CDR3, the DNA is TGTGCCAGCAGCGTAGGTGGCAGGGGGAACACTGAAGCTTTCTTT. Amino acids: CASSVGGRGNTEAFF. Looking up the rest from reference TRBV9 and TRBJ1-1 gives the full variable domain: DSGVTQTPKHLITATGQRVTLRCSPRSGDLSVYWYQQSLDQGLQFLIQYYNGEERAKGNILERFSAQQFPDLHSELNLSSLELGDSALYFCASSVGGRGNTEAFFGQGTRLTVV.